The T cell receptor beta chain described here comes from a study of blood T cell repertoires in COVID-19. About the research overall: The United States, Italy and Spain were the sources of the acute and convalescent COVID-19 samples.

This clone was seen just once. Produced via immunoSEQ multiplex PCR; TCRdb's table is partial and in-frame only. The sample yields approximately 150,000 clones, roughly four fifths seen once. Germline V gene sequence: CDR1 MNHEY, CDR2 SVGEGT. After removal of 0 bases from V and 8 bases from J, the junction contained 5 bases not matched to a gene. This CDR3 has 14 residues. The sample was peripheral blood. The TCR was taken from an elderly woman with acute or convalescent COVID-19. The gene calls are TRBV6-2 or TRBV6-3 and TRBJ1-2; 8 bases are a match to TRBD1. The CDR3 region has the DNA TGTGCCAGCAGTTACTCCACAGGGGGGAACGGCTACACCTTC. This translates into CASSYSTGGNGYTF.